Listed below are T cell receptor beta chains from one sample, sequenced in a study of T cell repertoires in cytomegalovirus infection. Using its own MiXCR run on the reads, TCRdb lists one record per CDR3 protein. The table lists 250,000 to 350,000 distinct CDR3 sequences, 25% of them singletons. Sequencing used PBMCs. The receptors derive from a human donor in good health (CMV status not recorded). Some clones in this sample may be carry-over from other donors' samples. Both conserved end residues are part of each CDR3. D genes are given only for firm matches. Size is stated for part of the rows, as once, few or many counts, or as a class when the clone is expanded.

D gene,V gene,J gene,clone size,CDR3 protein,CDR3 DNA
-,TRBV12-3/TRBV12-4,TRBJ1-5,many,CASSSEDSQPQHF,TGTGCCAGCAGCTCCGAGGACAGCCAGCCCCAGCATTTT
-,TRBV9,TRBJ1-1,-,CASSVAPGAAEAFF,TGTGCCAGCAGCGTAGCTCCGGGGGCGGCTGAAGCTTTCTTT
-,TRBV9,TRBJ1-6,-,CASSVDRYNSPLHF,TGTGCCAGCAGCGTAGACCGGTACAATTCACCCCTCCACTTT
-,TRBV6-2/TRBV6-3,TRBJ1-2,-,CASSRRERMDGGYTF,TGTGCCAGCAGTCGCCGAGAAAGGATGGACGGTGGCTACACCTTC
TRBD2,TRBV7-9,TRBJ2-5,-,CASRKLAGGQETQYF,TGTGCCAGCAGAAAACTAGCGGGGGGGCAAGAGACCCAGTACTTC
-,TRBV6-1,TRBJ1-4,-,CASFHGQLNEKLFF,TGTGCCAGCTTCCATGGACAGCTGAATGAAAAACTGTTTTTT
TRBD2,TRBV7-8,TRBJ2-1,-,CASSLRVSGRADEQFF,TGTGCCAGCAGCTTAAGGGTTAGCGGGAGGGCCGATGAGCAGTTCTTC
-,TRBV7-2,TRBJ2-1,-,CASSLSDYNEQFF,TGTGCCAGCAGCTTATCTGATTACAATGAGCAGTTCTTC
TRBD2,TRBV5-1,TRBJ2-2,few,CASSQGGGPTGELFF,TGCGCCAGCAGCCAAGGCGGGGGGCCCACCGGGGAGCTGTTTTTT
-,TRBV5-1,TRBJ1-1,-,CASSLGGVEDEAFF,TGCGCCAGCAGCTTAGGGGGGGTTGAGGATGAAGCTTTCTTT
TRBD1,TRBV25-1,TRBJ2-7,few,CASSEPRQGLYEQYF,TGTGCCAGCAGTGAACCCAGACAGGGGCTTTACGAGCAGTACTTC